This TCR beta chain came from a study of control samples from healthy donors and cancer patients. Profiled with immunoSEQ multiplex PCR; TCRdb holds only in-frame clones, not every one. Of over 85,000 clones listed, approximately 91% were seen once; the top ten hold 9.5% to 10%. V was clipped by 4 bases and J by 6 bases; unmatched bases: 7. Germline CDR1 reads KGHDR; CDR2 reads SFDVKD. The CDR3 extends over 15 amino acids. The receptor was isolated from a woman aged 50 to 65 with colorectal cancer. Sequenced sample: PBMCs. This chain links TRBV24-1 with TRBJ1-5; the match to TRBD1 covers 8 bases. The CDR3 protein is CATSDPSGGSQPQHF. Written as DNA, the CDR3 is TGTGCCACCAGTGACCCATCAGGGGGCAGTCAGCCCCAGCATTTT.